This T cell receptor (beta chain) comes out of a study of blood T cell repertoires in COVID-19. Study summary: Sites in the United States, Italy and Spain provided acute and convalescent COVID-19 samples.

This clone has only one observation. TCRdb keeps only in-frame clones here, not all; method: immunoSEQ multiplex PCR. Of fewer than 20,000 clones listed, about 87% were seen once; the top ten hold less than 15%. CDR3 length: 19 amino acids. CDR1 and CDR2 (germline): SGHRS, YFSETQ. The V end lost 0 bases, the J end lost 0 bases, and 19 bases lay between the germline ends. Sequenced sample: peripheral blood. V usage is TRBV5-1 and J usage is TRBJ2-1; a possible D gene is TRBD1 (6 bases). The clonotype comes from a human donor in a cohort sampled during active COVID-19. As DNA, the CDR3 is TGCGCCAGCAGCTTGGTTAGGGGGTACAGAATCAGCTCCTACAATGAGCAGTTCTTC. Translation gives CASSLVRGYRISSYNEQFF. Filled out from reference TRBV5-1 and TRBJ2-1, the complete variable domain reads KAGVTQTPRYLIKTRGQQVTLSCSPISGHRSVSWYQQTPGQGLQFLFEYFSETQRNKGNFPGRFSGRQFSNSRSEMNVSTLELGDSALYLCASSLVRGYRISSYNEQFFGPGTRLTVL.